This T cell receptor (beta chain) was profiled in a study of blood T cell repertoires in COVID-19. Assay used: immunoSEQ multiplex PCR; TCRdb lists only in-frame clones, some missing. The sample has 180,000 or so clones, about 80% seen once; the top ten hold approximately 15%. The CDR3 contains 13 residues. CDR1 and CDR2 (germline): MGHDK, SYGVNS. The ends were cut back, 4 bases at V and 5 bases at J, with 11 bases in the middle. This clonotype originated in a man aged 60 to 69 who had been exposed to COVID-19. This chain links TRBV25-1 with TRBJ1-1, with D unresolved. Sequencing was carried out using PBMCs or T cells enriched from blood (not recorded which). CDR3 nucleotide sequence: TGTGCCAGCAGTGTAGGGAGGGTTACTGAAGCTTTCTTT. Translation gives CASSVGRVTEAFF.